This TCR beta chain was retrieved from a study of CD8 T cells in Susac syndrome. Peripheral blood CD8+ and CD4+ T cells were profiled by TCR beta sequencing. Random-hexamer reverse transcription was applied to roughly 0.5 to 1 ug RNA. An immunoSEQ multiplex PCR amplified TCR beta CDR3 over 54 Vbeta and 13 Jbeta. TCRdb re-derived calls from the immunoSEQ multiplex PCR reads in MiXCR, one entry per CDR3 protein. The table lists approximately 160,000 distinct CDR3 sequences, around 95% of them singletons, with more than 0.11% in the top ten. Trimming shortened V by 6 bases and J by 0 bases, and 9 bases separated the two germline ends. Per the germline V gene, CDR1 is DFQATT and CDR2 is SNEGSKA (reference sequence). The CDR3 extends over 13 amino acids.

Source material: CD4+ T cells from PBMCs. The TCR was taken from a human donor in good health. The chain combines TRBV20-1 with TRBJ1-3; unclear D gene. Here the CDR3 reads CSALEVSGNTIYF. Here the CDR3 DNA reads TGCAGTGCCCTCGAAGTCTCTGGAAACACCATATATTTT.